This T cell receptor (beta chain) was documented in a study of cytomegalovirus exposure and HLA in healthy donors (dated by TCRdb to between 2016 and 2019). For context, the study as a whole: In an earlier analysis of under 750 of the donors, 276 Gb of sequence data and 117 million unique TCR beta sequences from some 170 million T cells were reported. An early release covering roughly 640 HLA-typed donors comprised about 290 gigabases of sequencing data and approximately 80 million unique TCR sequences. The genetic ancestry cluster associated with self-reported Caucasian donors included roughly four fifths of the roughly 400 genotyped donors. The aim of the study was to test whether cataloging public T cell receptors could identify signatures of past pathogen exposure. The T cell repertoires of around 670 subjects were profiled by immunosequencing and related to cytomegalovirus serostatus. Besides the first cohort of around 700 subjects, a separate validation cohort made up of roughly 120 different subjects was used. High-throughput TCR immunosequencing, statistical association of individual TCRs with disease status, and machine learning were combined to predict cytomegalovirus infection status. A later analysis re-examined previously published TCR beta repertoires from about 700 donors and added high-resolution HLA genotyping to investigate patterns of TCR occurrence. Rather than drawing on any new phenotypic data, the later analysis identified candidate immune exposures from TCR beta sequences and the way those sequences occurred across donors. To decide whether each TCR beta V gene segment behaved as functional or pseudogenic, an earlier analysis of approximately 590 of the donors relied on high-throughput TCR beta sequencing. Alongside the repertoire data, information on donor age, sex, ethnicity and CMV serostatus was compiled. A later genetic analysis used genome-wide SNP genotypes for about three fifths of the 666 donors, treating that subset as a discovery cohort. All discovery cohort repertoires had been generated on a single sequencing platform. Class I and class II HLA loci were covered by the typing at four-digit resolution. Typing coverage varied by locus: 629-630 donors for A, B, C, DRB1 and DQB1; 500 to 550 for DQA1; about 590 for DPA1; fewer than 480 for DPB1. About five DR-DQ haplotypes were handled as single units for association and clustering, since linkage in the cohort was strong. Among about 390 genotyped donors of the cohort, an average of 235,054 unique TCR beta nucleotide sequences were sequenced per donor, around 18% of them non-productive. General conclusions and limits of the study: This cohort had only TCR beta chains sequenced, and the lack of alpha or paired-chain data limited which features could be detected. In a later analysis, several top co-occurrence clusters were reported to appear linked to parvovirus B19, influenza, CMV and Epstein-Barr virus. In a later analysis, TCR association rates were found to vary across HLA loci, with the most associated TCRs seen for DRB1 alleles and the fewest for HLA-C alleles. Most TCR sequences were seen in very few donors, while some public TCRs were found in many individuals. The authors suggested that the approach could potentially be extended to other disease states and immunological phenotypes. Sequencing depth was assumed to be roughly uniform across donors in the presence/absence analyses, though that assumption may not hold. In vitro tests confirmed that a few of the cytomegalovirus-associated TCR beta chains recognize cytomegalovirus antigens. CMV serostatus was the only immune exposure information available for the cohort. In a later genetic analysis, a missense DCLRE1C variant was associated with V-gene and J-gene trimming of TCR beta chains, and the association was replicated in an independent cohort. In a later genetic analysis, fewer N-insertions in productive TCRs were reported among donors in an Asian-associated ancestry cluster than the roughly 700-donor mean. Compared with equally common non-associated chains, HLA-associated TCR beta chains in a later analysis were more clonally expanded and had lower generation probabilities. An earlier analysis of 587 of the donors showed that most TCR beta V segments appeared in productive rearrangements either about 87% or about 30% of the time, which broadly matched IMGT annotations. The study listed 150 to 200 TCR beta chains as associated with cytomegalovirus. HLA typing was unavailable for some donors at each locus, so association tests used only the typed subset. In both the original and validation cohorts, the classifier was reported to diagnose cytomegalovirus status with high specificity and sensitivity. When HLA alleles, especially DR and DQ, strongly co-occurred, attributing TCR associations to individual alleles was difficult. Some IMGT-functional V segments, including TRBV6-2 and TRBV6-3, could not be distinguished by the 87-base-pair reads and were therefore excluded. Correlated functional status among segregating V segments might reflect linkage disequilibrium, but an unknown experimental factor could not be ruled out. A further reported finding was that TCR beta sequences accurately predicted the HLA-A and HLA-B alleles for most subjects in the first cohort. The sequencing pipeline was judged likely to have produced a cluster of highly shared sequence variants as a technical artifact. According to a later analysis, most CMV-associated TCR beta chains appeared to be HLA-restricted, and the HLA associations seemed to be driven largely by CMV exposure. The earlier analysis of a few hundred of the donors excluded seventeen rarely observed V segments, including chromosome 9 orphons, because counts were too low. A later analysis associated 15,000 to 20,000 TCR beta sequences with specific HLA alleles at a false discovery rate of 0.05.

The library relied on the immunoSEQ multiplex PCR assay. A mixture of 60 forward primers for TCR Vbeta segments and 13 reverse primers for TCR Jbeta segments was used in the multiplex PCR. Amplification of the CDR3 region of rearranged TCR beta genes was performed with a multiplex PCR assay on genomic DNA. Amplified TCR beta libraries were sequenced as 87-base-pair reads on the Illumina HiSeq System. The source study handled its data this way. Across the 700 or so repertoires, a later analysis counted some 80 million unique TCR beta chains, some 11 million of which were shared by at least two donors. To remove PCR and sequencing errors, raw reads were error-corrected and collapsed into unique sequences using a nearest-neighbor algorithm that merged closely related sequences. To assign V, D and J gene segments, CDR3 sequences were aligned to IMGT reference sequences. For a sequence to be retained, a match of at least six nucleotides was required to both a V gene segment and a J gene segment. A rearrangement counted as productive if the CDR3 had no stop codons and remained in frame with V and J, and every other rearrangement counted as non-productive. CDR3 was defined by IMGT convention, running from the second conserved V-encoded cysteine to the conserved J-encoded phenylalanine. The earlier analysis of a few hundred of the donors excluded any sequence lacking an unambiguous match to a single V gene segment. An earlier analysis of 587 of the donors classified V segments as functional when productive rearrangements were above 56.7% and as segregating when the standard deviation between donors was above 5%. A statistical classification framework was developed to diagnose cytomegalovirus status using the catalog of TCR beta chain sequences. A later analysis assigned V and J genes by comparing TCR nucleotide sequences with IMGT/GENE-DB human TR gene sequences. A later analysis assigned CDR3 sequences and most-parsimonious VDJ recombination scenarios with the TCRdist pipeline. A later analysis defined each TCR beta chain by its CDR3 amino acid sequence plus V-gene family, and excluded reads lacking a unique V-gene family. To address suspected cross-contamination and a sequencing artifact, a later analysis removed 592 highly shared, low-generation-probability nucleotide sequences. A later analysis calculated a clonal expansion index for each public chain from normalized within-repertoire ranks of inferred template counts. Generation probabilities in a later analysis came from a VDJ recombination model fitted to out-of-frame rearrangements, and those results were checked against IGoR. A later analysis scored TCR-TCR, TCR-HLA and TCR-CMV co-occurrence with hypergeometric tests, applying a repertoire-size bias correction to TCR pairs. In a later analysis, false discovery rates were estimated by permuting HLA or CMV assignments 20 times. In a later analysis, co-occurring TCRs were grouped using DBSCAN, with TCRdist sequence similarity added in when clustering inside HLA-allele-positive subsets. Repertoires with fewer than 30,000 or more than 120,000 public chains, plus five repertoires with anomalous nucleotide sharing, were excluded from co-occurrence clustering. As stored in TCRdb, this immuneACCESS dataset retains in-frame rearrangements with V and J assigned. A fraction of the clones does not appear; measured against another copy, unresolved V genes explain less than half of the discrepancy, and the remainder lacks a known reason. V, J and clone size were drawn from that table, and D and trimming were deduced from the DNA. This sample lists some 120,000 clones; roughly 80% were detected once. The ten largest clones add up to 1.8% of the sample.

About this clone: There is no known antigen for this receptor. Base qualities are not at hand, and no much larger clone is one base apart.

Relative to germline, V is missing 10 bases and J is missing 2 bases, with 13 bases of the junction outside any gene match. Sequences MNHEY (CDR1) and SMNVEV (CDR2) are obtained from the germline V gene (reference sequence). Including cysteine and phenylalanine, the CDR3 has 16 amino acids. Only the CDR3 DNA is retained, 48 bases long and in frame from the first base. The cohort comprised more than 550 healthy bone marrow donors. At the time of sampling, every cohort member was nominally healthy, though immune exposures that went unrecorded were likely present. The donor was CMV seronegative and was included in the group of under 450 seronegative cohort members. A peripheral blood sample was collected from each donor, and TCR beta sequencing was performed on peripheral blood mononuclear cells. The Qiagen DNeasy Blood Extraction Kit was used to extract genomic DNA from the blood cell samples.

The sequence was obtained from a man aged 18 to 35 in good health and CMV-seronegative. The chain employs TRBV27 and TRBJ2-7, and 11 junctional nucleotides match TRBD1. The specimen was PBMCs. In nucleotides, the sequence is TGTGCCACCAGCCGGGACAGGGGGAGGGTTACCTACGAGCAGTACTTC. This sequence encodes CATSRDRGRVTYEQYF.